This TCR beta chain derives from a study of blood T cells in healthy people across ages. Study results and limitations: It was the long-lived donors that had more naive CD4+ cells and higher diversity than aged donors.

In germline, CDR1 is SGHNT, CDR2 YYREEE (reference sequence). V was cut by 2 bases and J by 0 bases, with 13 bases left in between. The length of the CDR3 is 16 residues. This clonotype was counted many times. Its antigen is currently unknown. Primed by a sample-barcoded 5' primer and a J-beta primer mix, a second PCR proceeded for 7 to 11 cycles. MiXCR, applied by TCRdb to the 5' RACE reads, yields one record per CDR3 protein. The sample holds roughly 800,000 distinct CDR3 sequences, under 40% seen once. The V call is TRBV5-4, the J call TRBJ2-3, with D perhaps TRBD1 (6 bases). The TCR originated in a man between 18 and 29 years old in good health. Sequenced sample: blood. CDR3 nucleotides: TGTGCCAGCAGCTTCCTCCGGACAGCTAGCACAGATACGCAGTATTTT. Residues: CASSFLRTASTDTQYF.